This TCR beta chain was observed in a study of blood T cell repertoires in COVID-19. The V end lost 0 bases, the J end lost 6 bases, and 13 bases lay between the germline ends. Germline V gene lookup returns CDR1 SGHRS and CDR2 YFSETQ. This CDR3 has 15 amino acids. Enrollees, roughly 18 to 89 years old, lived in 24 US areas. Only in-frame clones appear in the TCRdb table, and some are missing; sequencing was by immunoSEQ multiplex PCR. This table has about 210,000 clones, about 86% appearing once. Input material: PBMCs or T cells enriched from blood (not recorded which). The V and J genes are TRBV5-1 and TRBJ2-1; unclear D gene. The sequence came from a woman between 45 and 60 years old with acute COVID-19. CDR3 residues: CASSLALGRGNEQFF. The CDR3 nucleotides read TGCGCCAGCAGCTTGGCGCTAGGTAGAGGCAATGAGCAGTTCTTC.